Below are 22 T cell receptor beta chains sequenced from a single sample in a study of blood T cell repertoires in COVID-19. Generated by immunoSEQ multiplex PCR, the TCRdb table keeps only in-frame clones and is missing some. This table holds tens of thousands of clones, around 96% found once. The sample consisted of peripheral blood. The receptors were gathered from a human donor with active COVID-19. The donor label of this sample is uncertain.

The chain combines TRBV19 with TRBJ2-5, with TRBD2 matching over 9 bases. CDR1 and CDR2 (germline): LNHDA, SQIVND (reference sequence). This CDR3 is built from 14 residues. With V trimmed by 4 bases and J by 3 bases, 3 bases remained unmatched. The CDR3: CASSTRLAEETQYF. The CDR3 nucleotides read TGTGCCAGTAGTACCAGACTAGCGGAAGAGACCCAGTACTTC. Drawing the rest from reference TRBV19 and TRBJ2-5, the complete variable domain is DGGITQSPKYLFRKEGQNVTLSCEQNLNHDAMYWYRQDPGQGLRLIYYSQIVNDFQKGDIAEGYSVSREKKESFPLTVTSAQKNPTAFYLCASSTRLAEETQYFGPGTRLLVL.

V gene TRBV5-1 combines with J gene TRBJ1-1; 7 bases fit TRBD1. The germline V gene encodes CDR1 SGHRS and CDR2 YFSETQ. This CDR3 spans 15 amino acids. The J segment lost 1 base and the V segment lost 4 bases, leaving 7 bases of the junction unmatched. DNA of the CDR3: TGCGCCAGCAGCATCGGGACAGCAACGAACACTGAAGCTTTCTTT. Translation gives CASSIGTATNTEAFF.

V is TRBV4-1 and J is TRBJ1-1; 9 nucleotides agree with TRBD1. This CDR3 spans 14 amino acids. Unmatched junction bases numbered 1, after V lost 1 base and J lost 4 bases. Germline V gene data show CDR1 as MGHRA and CDR2 as YSYEKL. CDR3 residues: CASSQGDRVTEAFF. In DNA, the CDR3 is TGCGCCAGCAGCCAAGGGGACAGGGTCACTGAAGCTTTCTTT.

V and J are TRBV5-4 and TRBJ2-2; the D is unclear. V was shortened by 2 bases and J by 5 bases, with 7 bases between the two germline ends. This CDR3 spans 13 amino acids. The V gene's germline CDR1 is SGHNT and CDR2 YYREEE (reference sequence). The CDR3, as DNA: TGTGCCAGCAGCTTCGTGAGGACCGGGGAGCTGTTTTTT. Translating gives CASSFVRTGELFF.

V and J are TRBV19 and TRBJ2-5; 7 bases match TRBD1. CDR1 and CDR2 from the germline V gene are LNHDA and SQIVND (reference sequence). CDR3 length: 14 amino acids. V gave up 6 bases and J gave up 3 bases; unmatched junction bases: 7. This chain's CDR3 is CASSAGTVEETQYF. The CDR3 DNA reads TGTGCCAGTAGCGCCGGGACAGTGGAAGAGACCCAGTACTTC.

The V and J genes are TRBV4-3 and TRBJ2-1, with 8 nucleotides matching TRBD1. The CDR3 runs 16 residues. The germline V gene has CDR1 LGHNA and CDR2 YSLEER. Trimming cost V 0 bases and J 4 bases; bases outside gene matches: 5. The CDR3 sequence: CASSQDAGGLYNEQFF. As DNA, the CDR3 is TGCGCCAGCAGCCAAGATGCAGGGGGCCTGTACAATGAGCAGTTCTTC.

This chain joins TRBV5-1 and TRBJ2-2, with D possibly being TRBD1 (6 bases). The V gene's germline CDR1 is SGHRS and CDR2 YFSETQ. With 3 bases removed from V and 2 bases from J, the gap between germline ends came to 11 bases. This CDR3 is 15 amino acids long. CDR3 DNA: TGCGCCAGCAGCTCGACCGGGACAAACACCGGGGAGCTGTTTTTT. Its translation: CASSSTGTNTGELFF.

This chain connects TRBV13 to TRBJ2-2, with TRBD2 identical over 8 bases. Germline values: CDR1 PRHDT, CDR2 FYEKMQ (reference sequence). The ends lost 5 bases at V and 0 bases at J; junction bases unmatched: 14. CDR3 length: 19 amino acids. CDR3 sequence (DNA): TGTGCCAGCAGCCGAGGCAGCGGGGGAGATCTTTCGAACACCGGGGAGCTGTTTTTT. It yields the protein CASSRGSGGDLSNTGELFF.

The rearrangement joins TRBV15 to TRBJ2-3; the match to TRBD2 covers 12 bases. The CDR3 is 16 amino acids. Germline V gene data show CDR1 as LNHNV and CDR2 as YYDKDF (reference sequence). After removal of 1 base from V and 8 bases from J, the junction contained 7 bases not matched to a gene. CDR3 loop: CATSRVPSGRVTTQYF. The CDR3 DNA follows: TGTGCCACCAGCAGAGTCCCTAGCGGGAGGGTGACTACGCAGTATTTT.

This sequence joins TRBV11-2 and TRBJ2-1; TRBD2 agrees at 12 bases. Germline assignment: CDR1 SGHAT and CDR2 FQNNGV. This CDR3 is built from 19 residues. With V trimmed by 3 bases and J by 3 bases, 12 bases remained unmatched. CDR3 DNA: TGTGCCAGCAGCTTTAACCGGCTAGCGGGGGGGCGGGACTACAATGAGCAGTTCTTC. It yields the protein CASSFNRLAGGRDYNEQFF.

This clone has a single count. V and J are TRBV7-8 and TRBJ2-5; TRBD2 matches at 14 bases. J gave up 2 bases and V 2 bases, and 16 bases lay outside the gene matches. There are 21 residues in the CDR3. The germline V gene has CDR1 SGHVS and CDR2 FQNEAQ. In DNA form, the CDR3 reads TGTGCCAGCAGCTTACCGACGACTAGCGGGGGGGCCATAGGAGGGCAAGAGACCCAGTACTTC. This sequence encodes CASSLPTTSGGAIGGQETQYF. The entire variable domain, with the rest obtained from reference TRBV7-8 and TRBJ2-5, is as follows: GAGVSQSPRYKVAKRGQDVALRCDPISGHVSLFWYQQALGQGPEFLTYFQNEAQLDKSGLPSDRFFAERPEGSVSTLKIQRTQQEDSAVYLCASSLPTTSGGAIGGQETQYFGPGTRLLVL.

The rearrangement joins TRBV5-1 to TRBJ2-1; 10 bases line up with TRBD2. This CDR3 comprises 14 residues. V gave up 5 bases and J gave up 5 bases; unmatched junction bases: 4. CDR1 and CDR2 (germline): SGHRS, YFSETQ. CDR3 DNA sequence: TGCGCCAGCAGGGGGCTAGCGGGAGACAATGAGCAGTTCTTC. Translating gives CASRGLAGDNEQFF. Full variable domain (rest looked up from reference TRBV5-1 and TRBJ2-1): KAGVTQTPRYLIKTRGQQVTLSCSPISGHRSVSWYQQTPGQGLQFLFEYFSETQRNKGNFPGRFSGRQFSNSRSEMNVSTLELGDSALYLCASRGLAGDNEQFFGPGTRLTVL.

The chain joins TRBV7-2 to TRBJ2-1; 13 bases line up with TRBD2. Germline assignment: CDR1 SGHTA and CDR2 FQGNSA. This CDR3 contains 14 residues. V lost 5 bases and J lost 12; bases outside the gene matches: 7. The CDR3 DNA is TGTGCCAGCAGCACCAGACTAGCGGGAGGTAGGCAGTTCTTC. Protein: CASSTRLAGGRQFF.

The chain carries TRBV7-2 and TRBJ1-2; 8 bases are a match to TRBD1. The V gene end was trimmed by 1 base and the J gene end by 5 bases; junction bases not matched to a gene: 6. Germline loops: CDR1 SGHTA, CDR2 FQGNSA. The CDR3 extends over 15 amino acids. The CDR3 loop reads CASSLGGTGRYGYTF. The CDR3, as DNA: TGTGCCAGCAGCTTAGGCGGGACAGGAAGATATGGCTACACCTTC.

The genes are TRBV3-1 (or the pseudogene TRBV3-2) and TRBJ2-7; D is ambiguous. CDR3 length: 11 residues. Deletions cut 1 base from V and 5 bases from J, with 3 bases between. CDR1 is LGHDT and CDR2 is YNNKEL in the germline V gene (reference sequence). CDR3 nucleotide sequence: TGTGCCAGCAGCCAAGGTAACGAGCAGTACTTC. Amino acids: CASSQGNEQYF.

The table lists this clone with a count of one. This chain connects TRBV7-6 to TRBJ1-1; 8 bases align to TRBD1. Germline V gives CDR1 SGHVS, CDR2 FNYEAQ. Trimming took 3 bases from V and 1 from J; bases not matched to a gene: 4. The CDR3 spans 15 residues. The CDR3 loop reads CASSFRQGSNTEAFF. CDR3 DNA: TGTGCCAGCAGCTTCCGACAGGGGTCGAACACTGAAGCTTTCTTT.

The chain joins TRBV11-3 to TRBJ2-1, with 7 bases fitting TRBD2. Germline V gene lookup returns CDR1 SGHNT and CDR2 YENEEA. V was pared by 6 bases and J by 3 bases, with 8 bases of the junction left unmatched. The CDR3 runs 15 residues. The CDR3 DNA sequence: TGTGCCAGCAGTCGGAGGGAGGGGAGCTACAATGAGCAGTTCTTC. This translates into CASSRREGSYNEQFF.

This sequence joins TRBV9 and TRBJ2-7; TRBD2 agrees at 9 bases. J was trimmed by 2 bases and V by 4 bases; bases with no gene match: 13. The germline V gene encodes CDR1 SGDLS and CDR2 YYNGEE. This CDR3 has 17 residues. Here the CDR3 reads CASSHRAVAGGPYEQYF. CDR3 coding DNA: TGTGCCAGCAGCCACAGAGCGGTGGCGGGGGGGCCCTACGAGCAGTACTTC.

J is TRBJ2-3 and V is TRBV7-2; TRBD1 matches 7 bases. In germline, CDR1 is SGHTA, CDR2 FQGNSA. V gave up 5 bases and J gave up 7 bases; unmatched junction bases: 9. This CDR3 is built from 14 residues. The DNA for the CDR3 is TGTGCCAGCAGCCGGACAGGTTTAAAATATACGCAGTATTTT. Its protein is CASSRTGLKYTQYF. The full variable domain, its missing parts supplied by reference TRBV7-2 and TRBJ2-3, is GAGVSQSPSNKVTEKGKDVELRCDPISGHTALYWYRQSLGQGLEFLIYFQGNSAPDKSGLPSDRFSAERTGGSVSTLTIQRTQQEDSAVYLCASSRTGLKYTQYFGPGTRLTVL.

The gene calls are TRBV28 and TRBJ2-3; perhaps TRBD2 as D (5 bases). The CDR3 length is 13 residues. Per germline, CDR1 MDHEN and CDR2 SYDVKM. V was trimmed by 8 bases and J by 6 bases, leaving 15 bases between them. The CDR3 coding sequence is TGTGCCAGCGCATACAGCGGTCGGGATACGCAGTATTTT. This gives the protein CASAYSGRDTQYF.

The chain couples TRBV10-3 to TRBJ1-5, with TRBD1 matching over 12 bases. The J segment lost 4 bases and the V segment lost 4 bases, leaving 5 bases of the junction unmatched. CDR1 is ENHRY and CDR2 is SYGVKD in the germline V gene. This CDR3 region has 16 residues. CDR3 loop: CAISGGTGGGNQPQHF. The CDR3 nucleotides read TGTGCCATCAGTGGGGGGACAGGGGGCGGGAATCAGCCCCAGCATTTT.

V is TRBV28 and J is TRBJ2-5; TRBD1 matches at 10 bases. V shed 4 bases and J 2 bases; nucleotides not matched to a gene: 4. This CDR3 has 15 amino acids. The germline gives CDR1 MDHEN, CDR2 SYDVKM. This CDR3 reads CASSSRDRGQETQYF. The CDR3 DNA is TGTGCCAGCAGTTCCCGGGACAGGGGACAAGAGACCCAGTACTTC. Drawing the rest from reference TRBV28 and TRBJ2-5, the complete variable domain is DVKVTQSSRYLVKRTGEKVFLECVQDMDHENMFWYRQDPGLGLRLIYFSYDVKMKEKGDIPEGYSVSREKKERFSLILESASTNQTSMYLCASSSRDRGQETQYFGPGTRLLVL.